Listed here are 26 T cell receptor beta chains from one sample, sequenced in a study of shared clonotypes between healthy human individuals. Repertoires were generated with immunoSEQ multiplex PCR, while TCRdb's copy carries only in-frame clones and drops some. The sample holds roughly 1.4 million clones, about 98.5% seen once. The sequencing input was naive CD4+ T cells sorted from blood. The subset is: CD45RA+ positively selected. Source of these receptors: a young man in good health.

The V gene is TRBV28, the J gene TRBJ2-7; a weak D match, TRBD1 (6 bases). The CDR3 totals 13 residues. The V end was cut by 8 bases, the J end by 2 bases, with 13 bases between. Germline V gene sequence: CDR1 MDHEN, CDR2 SYDVKM. The CDR3 DNA is TGTGCCAGCCAGGGGACGAGCGCCTACGAGCAGTACTTC. It specifies CASQGTSAYEQYF.

The chain recombines TRBV28 with TRBJ1-1; 12 bases map to TRBD1. CDR3 length: 16 residues. J gave up 8 bases and V 5 bases, and 12 bases lay outside the gene matches. Looked up from germline, CDR1 is MDHEN and CDR2 is SYDVKM. CDR3 sequence: CASSPSGTGGASEAFF. In DNA form, the CDR3 reads TGTGCCAGCAGTCCCTCCGGGACAGGGGGCGCTTCCGAAGCTTTCTTT.

J is TRBJ2-7 and V is TRBV6-5, with D perhaps matching TRBD1 (5 bases). The CDR3 loop spans 14 amino acids. CDR1 is MNHEY, CDR2 SVGAGI, per germline. The V gene lost 3 bases and the J gene lost 4 bases, with 13 bases spanning the gap. DNA for the CDR3: TGTGCCAGCAGTTATCAGGGTGAAACATACGAGCAGTACTTC. It specifies CASSYQGETYEQYF.

The chain carries TRBV15 and TRBJ1-1; no firm D call. CDR3 length equals 14 residues. Germline CDR1 reads LNHNV; CDR2 reads YYDKDF (reference sequence). V lost 4 bases to trimming and J lost 1 base, with 10 bases between them. CDR3 nucleotide sequence: TGTGCCACCAGCAAAAGAGAACCGAACACTGAAGCTTTCTTT. Protein: CATSKREPNTEAFF.

The chain employs TRBV6-1 and TRBJ2-1; no definite D call. The CDR3 totals 14 residues. CDR1 and CDR2 from the germline V gene are MNHNS and SASEGT. V lost 2 bases and J 7 bases, leaving 12 bases between the germline ends. CDR3 residues: CASSEIGPQNEQFF. CDR3 bases: TGTGCCAGCAGTGAAATAGGGCCACAAAATGAGCAGTTCTTC.

This chain connects TRBV9 to TRBJ2-5, with D possibly being TRBD2 (5 bases). In germline, CDR1 is SGDLS, CDR2 YYNGEE. The V and J ends lost 0 bases and 0 bases respectively, with 12 bases between them. The CDR3 sequence is 16 residues long. The CDR3 is CASSVGNGGYQETQYF. CDR3 DNA sequence: TGTGCCAGCAGCGTAGGGAACGGCGGGTACCAAGAGACCCAGTACTTC.

The V call is TRBV4-3, the J call TRBJ2-6; possibly TRBD2 for D (5 bases). Deletions cut 0 bases from V and 1 base from J, with 13 bases between. CDR3 length: 18 residues. Germline CDR1 reads LGHNA; CDR2 reads YSLEER. Written as DNA, the CDR3 is TGCGCCAGCAGCCAAGATGTTCGTGGCGGGTCTGGGGCCAACGTCCTGACTTTC. It codes for CASSQDVRGGSGANVLTF.

The chain joins TRBV7-9 to TRBJ1-3; possibly TRBD1 for D (5 bases). Trimming pared 4 bases from V and 8 bases from J, leaving 18 bases between. The CDR3 contains 15 residues. Looked up from germline, CDR1 is SEHNR and CDR2 is FQNEAQ (reference sequence). CDR3 DNA: TGTGCCAGCAGCTCCGTCCGGGGGAATAAGGACACCATATATTTT. Translating gives CASSSVRGNKDTIYF.

This chain joins TRBV25-1 and TRBJ2-2; 8 positions agree with TRBD1. Germline V CDR1 and CDR2: MGHDK, SYGVNS. V was pared by 4 bases and J by 8 bases, with 3 bases of the junction left unmatched. This CDR3 region has 13 residues. The CDR3 spells CASSVQGEGELFF. In DNA, the CDR3 is TGTGCCAGCAGTGTACAGGGGGAGGGGGAGCTGTTTTTT. Combining the CDR3 with reference TRBV25-1 and TRBJ2-2 gives the whole variable domain EADIYQTPRYLVIGTGKKITLECSQTMGHDKMYWYQQDPGMELHLIHYSYGVNSTEKGDLSSESTVSRIRTEHFPLTLESARPSHTSQYLCASSVQGEGELFFGEGSRLTVL.

This chain links TRBV5-8 with TRBJ1-5; no firm D call. Deletions cut 2 bases from V and 7 bases from J, with 4 bases between. CDR1 SGHTS and CDR2 YDEGEE come from the germline V gene. This CDR3 comprises 11 residues. CDR3 DNA: TGTGCCAGCAGCTTAATCCAGCCCCAGCATTTT. Translation gives CASSLIQPQHF. Drawing the rest from reference TRBV5-8 and TRBJ1-5, the complete variable domain is EAGVTQSPTHLIKTRGQQATLRCSPISGHTSVYWYQQALGLGLQFLLWYDEGEERNRGNFPPRFSGRQFPNYSSELNVNALELEDSALYLCASSLIQPQHFGDGTRLSIL.

This chain links TRBV10-3 with TRBJ1-1; D gene ambiguous. The CDR3 covers 11 residues. The germline V gene encodes CDR1 ENHRY and CDR2 SYGVKD. V lost 1 base, J lost 7 bases, and 4 bases lay in between. The CDR3, as DNA: TGTGCCATCAGTGAGTTGGATGAAGCTTTCTTT. Translation gives CAISELDEAFF.

The V call is TRBV5-4, the J call TRBJ2-2; D possibly corresponds to TRBD2 (5 bases). Germline values: CDR1 SGHNT, CDR2 YYREEE (reference sequence). The CDR3 runs to 15 residues. Deletions cut 6 bases from V and 7 bases from J, with 19 bases between. The CDR3 DNA sequence: TGTGCCAGCACCCAAAAGTCGGGGAATGACGGGGAGCTGTTTTTT. As protein: CASTQKSGNDGELFF.

The chain is built from TRBV11-3 and TRBJ2-1; D gene ambiguous. V dropped 3 bases and J dropped 2 bases, with 11 bases sitting between them. Germline values: CDR1 SGHNT, CDR2 YENEEA. The CDR3 is 15 amino acids. The chain's CDR3 is CASSFTAQTYNEQFF. For the CDR3, the DNA is TGTGCCAGCAGCTTTACGGCGCAAACCTACAATGAGCAGTTCTTC.

This chain uses TRBV27 with TRBJ2-2, with 8 positions matching TRBD2. V was clipped by 5 bases and J by 1 base; unmatched bases: 3. The CDR3 is 15 residues long. The germline gives CDR1 MNHEY, CDR2 SMNVEV (reference sequence). The CDR3 here is CASSATSGNTGELFF. The CDR3, as DNA: TGTGCCAGCAGTGCTACTAGCGGGAACACCGGGGAGCTGTTTTTT.

This chain uses TRBV7-9 with TRBJ2-1, with D perhaps TRBD1 (6 bases). V lost 5 bases to trimming and J lost 7 bases, with 15 bases between them. Germline-derived CDR1 and CDR2 are SEHNR and FQNEAQ (reference sequence). CDR3 length: 14 residues. The CDR3 region is CASSLGPRGNEQFF. The CDR3 nucleotides are TGTGCCAGCAGCCTAGGCCCCAGGGGTAATGAGCAGTTCTTC.

V usage is TRBV18 and J usage is TRBJ2-7, with 9 bases fitting TRBD2. The CDR3 is made up of 16 amino acids. J was trimmed by 2 bases and V by 1 base; bases with no gene match: 6. Per germline, CDR1 KGHSH and CDR2 LQKENI. The CDR3, as DNA: TGTGCCAGCTCACCACAGCAAGTAGCGGGAGCCTACGAGCAGTACTTC. Translating it yields CASSPQQVAGAYEQYF.

This chain joins TRBV29-1 and TRBJ2-1; D unresolved. V lost 4 bases, J lost 7 bases, and 5 bases lay in between. The CDR3 is 10 amino acids. Germline V gene data show CDR1 as SQVTM and CDR2 as ANQGSEA. The CDR3 is CSVGLNEQFF. The DNA of the CDR3 is TGCAGCGTTGGTTTAAATGAGCAGTTCTTC.

The gene calls are TRBV7-8 and TRBJ1-1; D is undetermined. With 5 bases removed from V and 4 bases from J, the gap between germline ends came to 14 bases. The V gene's germline CDR1 is SGHVS and CDR2 FQNEAQ. The CDR3 has 14 amino acids. CDR3 loop: CASSQPGSGTEAFF. CDR3 DNA sequence: TGTGCCAGCAGCCAACCGGGCTCGGGCACTGAAGCTTTCTTT. Variable domain in full (rest from reference TRBV7-8 and TRBJ1-1): GAGVSQSPRYKVAKRGQDVALRCDPISGHVSLFWYQQALGQGPEFLTYFQNEAQLDKSGLPSDRFFAERPEGSVSTLKIQRTQQEDSAVYLCASSQPGSGTEAFFGQGTRLTVV.

The chain recombines TRBV27 with TRBJ1-4; D perhaps matches TRBD1 (5 bases). V lost 7 bases to trimming and J lost 8 bases, with 20 bases between them. CDR1 is MNHEY and CDR2 is SMNVEV in the germline V gene (reference sequence). This CDR3 is built from 15 residues. CDR3 sequence: CASTKGPGNGEKLFF. For the CDR3, the DNA is TGTGCCAGCACCAAAGGGCCAGGGAATGGGGAAAAACTGTTTTTT. Full variable domain (outside the CDR3, taken from reference TRBV27 and TRBJ1-4): EAQVTQNPRYLITVTGKKLTVTCSQNMNHEYMSWYRQDPGLGLRQIYYSMNVEVTDKGDVPEGYKVSRKEKRNFPLILESPSPNQTSLYFCASTKGPGNGEKLFFGSGTQLSVL.

The V gene is TRBV18, the J gene TRBJ1-1, with D possibly TRBD1 on 5 matching bases. V was clipped by 1 base and J by 0 bases, with 9 bases between them. CDR3 size: 15 residues. Germline V CDR1 and CDR2: KGHSH, LQKENI. CDR3 sequence (DNA): TGTGCCAGCTCACCACGGGGGACGGTGAACACTGAAGCTTTCTTT. Translated, it gives CASSPRGTVNTEAFF.

J is TRBJ1-2 and V is TRBV6-6, with 7 nucleotides matching TRBD1. The ends lost 4 bases at V and 5 bases at J; junction bases unmatched: 10. There are 15 residues in the CDR3. Germline lookup yields CDR1 MNHNY and CDR2 SVGAGI (reference sequence). CDR3 sequence (DNA): TGTGCCAGCAGTTTCGGTAGCACAGGGGAGTATGGCTACACCTTC. Amino acid sequence: CASSFGSTGEYGYTF.

The chain recombines TRBV29-1 with TRBJ2-2, with 7 bases that match TRBD1. Trimming removed 7 bases from V and 7 bases from J; junction bases left unmatched: 9. CDR1 and CDR2 (germline): SQVTM, ANQGSEA. The CDR3 consists of 13 residues. This CDR3 is CSGHRDRSGELFF. In DNA, the CDR3 is TGCAGCGGGCACCGGGACAGAAGCGGGGAGCTGTTTTTT.

Details on this clone: Other nucleotide sequences in the sample specify the same CDR3. J is TRBJ2-1 and V is TRBV19; 7 bases match TRBD2. V dropped 7 bases and J dropped 0; count of bases not matched to a gene: 3. Per germline, CDR1 LNHDA and CDR2 SQIVND (reference sequence). CDR3 length equals 14 residues. CDR3 coding DNA: TGTGCCAGTACGACGGGAGGCTCCTACAATGAGCAGTTCTTC. Amino acids: CASTTGGSYNEQFF.

The genes are TRBV4-1 and TRBJ2-1, with a weak D call TRBD1 (6 bases). V lost 1 base and J 3 bases, leaving 16 bases between the germline ends. The CDR3 extends over 17 amino acids. In germline, CDR1 is MGHRA, CDR2 YSYEKL. The CDR3, as DNA: TGCGCCAGCAGCCAAGGCGGTTACAGGGATAACTACAATGAGCAGTTCTTC. This sequence encodes CASSQGGYRDNYNEQFF.

The chain links TRBV10-3 to TRBJ1-5; unclear D gene. The ends were cut back, 2 bases at V and 2 bases at J, with 13 bases in the middle. The CDR3 consists of 16 residues. Germline V gene data show CDR1 as ENHRY and CDR2 as SYGVKD. This chain's CDR3 is CAISETLHGGNQPQHF. The CDR3 nucleotides read TGTGCCATCAGTGAGACACTACACGGGGGCAATCAGCCCCAGCATTTT.

The chain couples TRBV7-2 to TRBJ2-7; D is possibly TRBD2 (6 bases). This CDR3 spans 15 amino acids. CDR1 is SGHTA and CDR2 is FQGNSA in the germline V gene. With 0 bases removed from V and 1 base from J, the gap between germline ends came to 10 bases. The CDR3 loop is CASSLALAASYEQYF. The CDR3, as DNA: TGTGCCAGCAGCTTAGCCTTAGCGGCTTCCTACGAGCAGTACTTC.